Presented here are 29 T cell receptor beta chains from one specimen sequenced in a study of regulatory T cells in long-lasting Graves disease. Time point described: newly diagnosed GD, antithyroid drugs for less than 3 months. After RNA was extracted from PBMCs, the TCR library was made from it. CDR3-region Arm-PCR and iRepertoire HTBI primers produced the TCR beta libraries. MiXCR was run by TCRdb on the multiplex PCR reads, yielding one entry per CDR3 protein. The table lists roughly 410,000 distinct CDR3 sequences, about 15% of them singletons, with 7.8% in the top ten. This sample also belongs to another study, concerning T cells in Graves' hyperthyroidism and ophthalmopathy.

Sequenced here: peripheral blood mononuclear cells (PBMCs), sampled at new diagnosis, from a patient treated with antithyroid drugs. The receptors shown here come from a woman aged 40 to 49 with Graves disease.

The chain combines TRBV4-1 with TRBJ2-1; 7 bases fit TRBD1. The J segment lost 4 bases and the V segment lost 0 bases, leaving 9 bases of the junction unmatched. The CDR3 totals 17 residues. Germline CDR1 and CDR2: MGHRA and YSYEKL. The DNA of the CDR3 is TGCGCCAGCAGCCAAGATAGTTACAGGGGAATATACAATGAGCAGTTCTTC. This codes for CASSQDSYRGIYNEQFF.

This clonotype has ten or more counts. This chain uses TRBV20-1 with TRBJ2-5; D gene unclear. Trimming shortened V by 6 bases and J by 1 base, and 12 bases separated the two germline ends. CDR3 length equals 13 residues. Germline V gene sequence: CDR1 DFQATT, CDR2 SNEGSKA (reference sequence). Written as DNA, the CDR3 is TGCAGTGCACCCGATAGGGTCCAAGAGACCCAGTACTTC. Its protein product is CSAPDRVQETQYF.

This clonotype turned up a few times. The chain is built from TRBV7-9 and TRBJ2-6, with 8 nucleotides matching TRBD1. The V and J ends lost 1 base and 1 base, in that order; junction bases with no gene match: 6. Germline CDR1 is SEHNR and CDR2 is FQNEAQ (reference sequence). There are 18 residues in the CDR3. Here the CDR3 DNA reads TGTGCCAGCAGCTTAGTTACAGGGGGTTCTTCTGGGGCCAACGTCCTGACTTTC. It codes for CASSLVTGGSSGANVLTF.

This clonotype was detected many times. The chain employs TRBV11-2 and TRBJ2-3; D perhaps matches TRBD2 (6 bases). With 1 base removed from V and 2 bases from J, the gap between germline ends came to 10 bases. The CDR3 runs 15 residues. Germline CDR1 is SGHAT and CDR2 is FQNNGV. Here the CDR3 DNA reads TGTGCCAGCAGCTTAGCGGGGAGGCCCACAGATACGCAGTATTTT. This sequence encodes CASSLAGRPTDTQYF.

This clonotype was seen repeatedly, ten times or more. This chain connects TRBV20-1 to TRBJ2-5, with D possibly TRBD2 on 7 matching bases. The CDR3 consists of 14 residues. In germline, CDR1 is DFQATT, CDR2 SNEGSKA (reference sequence). Trimming took 6 bases from V and 1 from J, leaving 15 bases between them. CDR3 loop: CSAEHAGAQETQYF. The CDR3 nucleotides read TGCAGTGCCGAACACGCGGGGGCCCAAGAGACCCAGTACTTC.

Points on this clonotype: This may be a read error, as it is one base from a much larger clone. This CDR3 reads CASSQGQAYGYTF. In DNA form, the CDR3 reads TGTGCCAGCAGCCAAGGACAGGCCTATGGCTACACCTTC. The chain has TRBV3-1 and TRBJ1-2; tentative D call: TRBD1 (6 bases). CDR1 LGHDT and CDR2 YNNKEL come from the germline V gene (reference sequence). The CDR3 spans 13 residues. V was cut by 1 base and J by 4 bases, with 7 bases left in between.

This clonotype appeared a few times. The CDR3 coding sequence is TGTGCCAGCAGCTCCTCCAGGGCGGCTAATGAAAAACTGTTTTTT. Translating gives CASSSSRAANEKLFF. The chain has TRBV11-3 and TRBJ1-4; maybe TRBD1 (5 bases). The CDR3 totals 15 residues. Germline V CDR1 and CDR2: SGHNT, YENEEA. With 4 bases removed from V and 3 bases from J, the gap between germline ends came to 12 bases.

CDR3 in DNA: TGTGCCAGCAGCCAAGATTGGGGGGAATGGTTCTTC. The encoded protein is CASSQDWGEWFF. The chain joins TRBV14 to TRBJ2-1; the D gene is possibly TRBD2 (6 bases). The germline V and J ends were trimmed by 0 bases and 15 bases, with 12 bases remaining between them. Germline CDR1 is SGHDN and CDR2 is FVKESK. CDR3 length: 12 residues.

This clonotype was counted many times. V and J are TRBV20-1 and TRBJ1-2; 10 nucleotides align to TRBD1. V lost 0 bases to trimming and J lost 2 bases; unmatched junction nucleotides: 12. Germline V gives CDR1 DFQATT, CDR2 SNEGSKA (reference sequence). The CDR3 has 18 amino acids. The CDR3 DNA is TGCAGTGCTAGAGACGCGGGACAGGGGTTACCGCTGAACTATGGCTACACCTTC. Amino acids: CSARDAGQGLPLNYGYTF.

This clonotype was detected only once. The V and J genes are TRBV4-1 and TRBJ2-1; D gene ambiguous. Trimming stripped 0 bases from V and 8 bases from J, with 5 bases between. The CDR3 is made up of 12 amino acids. Germline-derived CDR1 and CDR2 are MGHRA and YSYEKL. CDR3 sequence: CASSQDFDEQFF. The CDR3, as DNA: TGCGCCAGCAGCCAAGATTTTGATGAGCAGTTCTTC.

This clonotype was seen at least ten times. J is TRBJ1-3 and V is TRBV28; a possible D gene is TRBD1 (5 bases). With 5 bases removed from V and 0 bases from J, the gap between germline ends came to 14 bases. The CDR3 covers 16 residues. Germline CDR1 and CDR2: MDHEN and SYDVKM. The CDR3 region is CASSLTPQVSGNTIYF. The CDR3, as DNA: TGTGCCAGCAGTCTTACGCCACAGGTCTCTGGAAACACCATATATTTT.

This clonotype has a handful of counts. Here the CDR3 DNA reads TGTGCCAGCAGCTGGACAGGGGCCCGCACAGATACGCAGTATTTT. It encodes CASSWTGARTDTQYF. The chain joins TRBV7-3 to TRBJ2-3, with TRBD1 matching 9 bases. There are 15 residues in the CDR3. V shed 4 bases, J shed 1 base, and the junction held 3 bases outside the gene matches. CDR1 is SGHTA, CDR2 FQGTGA, per germline.

This clonotype appeared many times. This chain joins TRBV7-9 and TRBJ2-5, with 7 positions matching TRBD1. Germline V gives CDR1 SEHNR, CDR2 FQNEAQ (reference sequence). With 6 bases clipped from V and 1 base from J, the junction kept 5 bases outside the gene matches. The CDR3 loop spans 14 amino acids. The CDR3, as DNA: TGTGCCAGCAGGGAGACAGGGACCCAAGAGACCCAGTACTTC. It encodes CASRETGTQETQYF. The whole variable domain, filled in from reference TRBV7-9 and TRBJ2-5, reads DTGVSQNPRHKITKRGQNVTFRCDPISEHNRLYWYRQTLGQGPEFLTYFQNEAQLEKSRLLSDRFSAERPKGSFSTLEIQRTEQGDSAMYLCASRETGTQETQYFGPGTRLLVL.

This clonotype was found many times. The gene calls are TRBV5-1 and TRBJ1-1; D unresolved. The V gene's germline CDR1 is SGHRS and CDR2 YFSETQ. The CDR3 consists of 15 residues. Trimming shortened V by 3 bases and J by 3 bases, and 15 bases separated the two germline ends. In DNA, the CDR3 is TGCGCCAGCAGCTCATTCCCTGAAAGATACACTGAAGCTTTCTTT. Protein sequence: CASSSFPERYTEAFF.

This clonotype appeared a few times. V is TRBV7-9 and J is TRBJ2-7, with 11 bases matching TRBD1. Germline V gene lookup returns CDR1 SEHNR and CDR2 FQNEAQ (reference sequence). The CDR3 spans 15 residues. The J segment lost 5 bases and the V segment lost 4 bases, leaving 7 bases of the junction unmatched. The CDR3 DNA follows: TGTGCCAGCAGCTACGCCCTGGGACAGGGGGACGAGCAGTACTTC. Residues: CASSYALGQGDEQYF.

This clonotype was counted many times. This rearrangement joins TRBV28 to TRBJ1-2, with D perhaps TRBD1 (6 bases). This CDR3 is 12 amino acids long. V was clipped by 6 bases and J by 3 bases, with 8 bases between them. From germline, CDR1 is MDHEN and CDR2 SYDVKM. CDR3 in DNA: TGTGCCAGCAGGCCAGGGGACTATGGCTACACCTTC. This translates into CASRPGDYGYTF.

Ten or more counts support this clonotype. The chain is built from TRBV7-3 and TRBJ2-1; 8 bases align to TRBD1. CDR3 size: 15 residues. V lost 6 bases, J lost 5 bases, and 9 bases stayed unmatched. CDR1 SGHTA and CDR2 FQGTGA come from the germline V gene. The CDR3 coding sequence is TGTGCCAGCAGTTTCCAGGGGGCCCGTAACAATGAGCAGTTCTTC. Protein: CASSFQGARNNEQFF.

This clonotype was observed a few times. The chain couples TRBV28 to TRBJ2-3, with unresolved D. Trimming stripped 5 bases from V and 1 base from J, with 13 bases between. Germline V gene sequence: CDR1 MDHEN, CDR2 SYDVKM. CDR3 length: 15 residues. For the CDR3, the DNA is TGTGCCAGCAGTACAATAGGTGGTGGCACAGATACGCAGTATTTT. This sequence encodes CASSTIGGGTDTQYF.

This clonotype was counted many times. The chain joins TRBV20-1 to TRBJ1-5; D is ambiguous. Trimming pared 3 bases from V and 0 bases from J, leaving 15 bases between. The CDR3 has 16 residues. Germline loops: CDR1 DFQATT, CDR2 SNEGSKA (reference sequence). CDR3 coding DNA: TGCAGTGCTAGTTCGGGTGCGAGTCGTAGCAATCAGCCCCAGCATTTT. Protein product: CSASSGASRSNQPQHF.

A word on this clonotype: One base away lies a much larger clone, so this may be a sequencing read error. The rearrangement joins TRBV12-3 or TRBV12-4 to TRBJ2-1; D might be TRBD1 or TRBD2, each matching 5 bases. The CDR3 spans 15 residues. Trimming left V 7 bases short and J 7 bases short, with 20 bases between. This CDR3 is CASTKWGTSGNEQFF. In DNA form, the CDR3 reads TGTGCCAGCACGAAATGGGGGACCTCGGGGAATGAGCAGTTCTTC.

This clonotype appeared many times. This rearrangement joins TRBV2 to TRBJ1-5, with D possibly being TRBD1 (5 bases). Germline-derived CDR1 and CDR2 are SNHLY and FYNNEI. With 5 bases removed from V and 6 bases from J, the gap between germline ends came to 17 bases. The CDR3 covers 15 residues. The CDR3 loop is CASSPLPGGVQPQHF. The CDR3, as DNA: TGTGCCAGCAGTCCACTTCCGGGGGGGGTTCAGCCCCAGCATTTT.

The V call is TRBV7-9, the J call TRBJ1-2; no clear D gene. The germline V and J ends were trimmed by 3 bases and 4 bases, with 12 bases remaining between them. The CDR3 runs to 14 residues. Germline V gene sequence: CDR1 SEHNR, CDR2 FQNEAQ (reference sequence). CDR3 coding DNA: TGTGCCAGCAGCTTGGAAGTTATGAGCTATGGCTACACCTTC. It yields the protein CASSLEVMSYGYTF.

In its sample, this clonotype was seen many times. V usage is TRBV28 and J usage is TRBJ1-1; tentative D call: TRBD1 (5 bases). The CDR3 runs to 15 residues. Trimming shortened V by 2 bases and J by 0 bases, and 10 bases separated the two germline ends. Germline-derived CDR1 and CDR2 are MDHEN and SYDVKM. The CDR3 coding sequence is TGTGCCAGCAGTTTAAGGGGAGGGGTGAACACTGAAGCTTTCTTT. Residues: CASSLRGGVNTEAFF.

The V and J genes are TRBV27 and TRBJ2-3, with D possibly being TRBD2 (6 bases). The V end was cut by 4 bases, the J end by 1 base, with 12 bases between. This CDR3 spans 15 amino acids. From germline, CDR1 is MNHEY and CDR2 SMNVEV (reference sequence). CDR3 loop: CASSSGLVGTDTQYF. For the CDR3, the DNA is TGTGCCAGCAGTTCGGGACTGGTTGGCACAGATACGCAGTATTTT.

This clonotype was counted a few times. At one end the junction does not follow the germline gene, possibly because of a read error. The chain's CDR3 is CATAWDRQGTQYF. The CDR3 DNA sequence: TGTGCCACCGCCTGGGACAGGCAAGGGACCCAGTACTTC. The chain has TRBV15 and TRBJ2-5, with 8 bases matching TRBD1. Germline V gives CDR1 LNHNV, CDR2 YYDKDF (reference sequence). The CDR3 consists of 13 residues.

This chain joins TRBV3-1 and TRBJ2-7, with D unresolved. The CDR3 totals 14 residues. V dropped 4 bases and J dropped 2 bases, with 12 bases sitting between them. The germline V gene encodes CDR1 LGHDT and CDR2 YNNKEL (reference sequence). The CDR3 region is CASSPMSGAYEQYF. The CDR3 DNA reads as TGTGCCAGCAGCCCAATGTCAGGAGCCTACGAGCAGTACTTC.

This clonotype was counted ten times or more. This chain connects TRBV6-2 or TRBV6-3 to TRBJ1-5; D might be TRBD1 (5 bases). Germline loops: CDR1 MNHEY, CDR2 SVGEGT. CDR3 size: 15 residues. The V end was cut by 5 bases, the J end by 1 base, with 12 bases between. The CDR3 DNA is TGTGCCAGCAGTGAACTGTGGGGCAGCAATCAGCCCCAGCATTTT. As protein: CASSELWGSNQPQHF.

This clonotype was found many times. The CDR3 protein is CASSWEFGEQYF. The CDR3 DNA reads TGTGCCAGCAGCTGGGAGTTCGGCGAGCAGTACTTC. The rearrangement uses TRBV11-3 and TRBJ2-7; maybe TRBD2 (5 bases). This CDR3 region has 12 residues. Germline V gene sequence: CDR1 SGHNT, CDR2 YENEEA. V was trimmed by 4 bases and J by 6 bases, leaving 10 bases between them.

This clonotype was observed many times. CDR3 residues: CASEGTGLRHEQYF. In DNA form, the CDR3 reads TGCGCCAGCGAGGGGACAGGGCTTCGCCACGAGCAGTACTTC. The gene calls are TRBV5-1 and TRBJ2-7, with 9 bases aligning to TRBD1. The CDR3 is 14 amino acids. CDR1 SGHRS and CDR2 YFSETQ come from the germline V gene. J was trimmed by 5 bases and V by 7 bases; bases with no gene match: 10. The variable domain in full, with the rest retrieved from reference TRBV5-1 and TRBJ2-7, is KAGVTQTPRYLIKTRGQQVTLSCSPISGHRSVSWYQQTPGQGLQFLFEYFSETQRNKGNFPGRFSGRQFSNSRSEMNVSTLELGDSALYLCASEGTGLRHEQYFGPGTRLTVT.